The rows below give T cell receptor beta chains drawn from one sample of a study of T cell changes during pregnancy in multiple sclerosis. The method was immunoSEQ multiplex PCR; TCRdb's version includes in-frame clones alone and lacks a portion of them. This repertoire shows around 83,000 clones, around nine tenths found once; its top ten account for around 0.45%. The sample consisted of CD4+ T cells from peripheral blood mononuclear cells, taken in the second trimester of pregnancy. These receptor sequences come from a female donor with multiple sclerosis, enrolled in a pregnancy study. The CDR3 runs from the conserved cysteine through the conserved F or W.

J gene: TRBJ2-7
V gene: TRBV5-1
CDR3 protein: CASSLGTGGKGEQYF

J gene: TRBJ2-1
V gene: TRBV5-1
CDR3 protein: CASSLSDRGEGNEQFF

J gene: TRBJ2-7
V gene: TRBV5-4
CDR3 protein: CASSIRQGSYEQYF

J gene: TRBJ2-5
V gene: TRBV5-1
CDR3 protein: CASSSTGGDLSQETQYF

J gene: TRBJ2-1
V gene: TRBV14
CDR3 protein: CASSQGLAEQFF

J gene: TRBJ1-5
V gene: TRBV2
CDR3 protein: CASSATEYSNQPQHF

J gene: TRBJ2-7
V gene: TRBV7-2
CDR3 protein: CASSLALSGSVNEQYF

J gene: TRBJ2-2
V gene: TRBV2
CDR3 protein: CASSHHELLSTGELFF

J gene: TRBJ1-1
V gene: TRBV28
CDR3 protein: CASSGRDRPNTEAFF

J gene: TRBJ2-7
V gene: TRBV6-5
CDR3 protein: CASSNGVGPLAEQYF

J gene: TRBJ1-1
V gene: TRBV9
CDR3 protein: CASSVGQGNTEAFF

J gene: TRBJ2-1
V gene: TRBV19
CDR3 protein: CASSFSGASYNEQFF

J gene: TRBJ1-1
V gene: TRBV30
CDR3 protein: CAWSVRWAGGTEAFF

J gene: .
V gene: TRBV4-1
CDR3 protein: CASSQSQGGVLYEQYF

J gene: TRBJ2-7
V gene: TRBV13
CDR3 protein: CASKDREIYEQYF

J gene: TRBJ1-2
V gene: TRBV23-1
CDR3 protein: CASSSRAYGYTF

J gene: TRBJ1-5
V gene: TRBV29-1
CDR3 protein: CSVYDRGWDQPQHF

J gene: TRBJ2-7
V gene: TRBV15
CDR3 protein: CATAKTADLYEQYF

J gene: TRBJ2-7
V gene: TRBV29-1
CDR3 protein: CSVEVGVGLGGWYEQYF

J gene: TRBJ2-1
V gene: TRBV11-3
CDR3 protein: CASSSTVGEQFF

J gene: TRBJ2-2
V gene: TRBV7-6
CDR3 protein: CASSSVEGTGELFF

J gene: TRBJ2-1
V gene: TRBV7-2
CDR3 protein: CASSPRTVYNEQFF

J gene: TRBJ2-7
V gene: TRBV18
CDR3 protein: CASSPMVRFLSYEQYF

J gene: TRBJ1-4
V gene: TRBV4-1
CDR3 protein: CASSQDPTGANEKLFF

J gene: TRBJ2-3
V gene: TRBV5-4
CDR3 protein: CASSFRGPSTDTQYF

J gene: TRBJ1-6
V gene: TRBV5-6
CDR3 protein: CASSFAGSDSPLHF

J gene: TRBJ2-7
V gene: TRBV13
CDR3 protein: CASSASGGWEQYF

J gene: TRBJ1-2
V gene: TRBV4-3
CDR3 protein: CASSQGPSTGLDGYTF

J gene: TRBJ2-2
V gene: TRBV10-3
CDR3 protein: CAISERGTNTGELFF

J gene: TRBJ2-2
V gene: TRBV5-1
CDR3 protein: CASSLARLNTGELFF

J gene: TRBJ1-2
V gene: TRBV7-9
CDR3 protein: CASSLDGSYGYTF

J gene: TRBJ1-1
V gene: TRBV4-3
CDR3 protein: CASSQLRASEAFF